The T cell receptor beta chain described here comes from a study of PD-1 blockade in classical Hodgkin lymphoma. The assay was immunoSEQ multiplex PCR, and TCRdb's table has in-frame clones only and misses some. The sample contains 6,000 to 8,500 clones, 60% to 85% of which appear only once. This clone was seen only a few times. Each patient experienced a relapse that followed autologous stem cell transplantation, and brentuximab vedotin exposure varied. V lost 0 bases to trimming and J lost 7 bases; unmatched junction nucleotides: 9. This CDR3 region has 16 residues. CDR1 is ENHRY, CDR2 SYGVKD, per germline.

The specimen comprised peripheral blood mononuclear cells (PBMCs), sampled before the second cycle of nivolumab. This rearrangement joins TRBV10-3 to TRBJ1-5, with TRBD1 matching 7 bases. This clonotype originated in a human donor with classical Hodgkin lymphoma. For the CDR3, the DNA is TGTGCCATCAGTGAGTCGGGTGTGACAGGGCAACAGCCCCAGCATTTT. It yields the protein CAISESGVTGQQPQHF.